These 8 T cell receptor beta chains came from one sample sequenced in a study of blood T cell repertoires in COVID-19. Assay: immunoSEQ multiplex PCR; the TCRdb copy retains only in-frame clones and omits some. The sample holds roughly 360,000 clones; around 87% are singletons and the top ten take 0.95% to 1%. Sequencing was carried out using PBMCs or T cells enriched from blood (not recorded which). Every receptor here comes from a woman aged 30 to 39 with acute COVID-19.

The genes are TRBV4-1 and TRBJ2-7; 7 nucleotides align to TRBD2. Germline values: CDR1 MGHRA, CDR2 YSYEKL. Trimming cost V 0 bases and J 5 bases; bases outside gene matches: 13. This CDR3 is 17 amino acids long. CDR3 in amino acids: CASSQDRPGGGINEQYF. As DNA, the CDR3 is TGCGCCAGCAGCCAAGATCGCCCAGGCGGGGGAATCAACGAGCAGTACTTC.

The V gene is TRBV7-2, the J gene TRBJ1-5; 7 nucleotides match TRBD1. V lost 5 bases, J lost 6 bases, and 7 bases stayed unmatched. The germline V gene encodes CDR1 SGHTA and CDR2 FQGNSA. The CDR3 runs 14 residues. CDR3 nucleotides: TGTGCCAGCAGCCTTACCCCAGGGGGTCAGCCCCAGCATTTT. It translates to CASSLTPGGQPQHF.

Here the CDR3 DNA reads TGTGCCACCAGTGATGGCGGGACAGGGAGTAGGGGCAATGAGCAGTTCTTC. Translated, it gives CATSDGGTGSRGNEQFF. This sequence joins TRBV24-1 and TRBJ2-1, with 9 nucleotides matching TRBD1. Trimming removed 3 bases from V and 6 bases from J; junction bases left unmatched: 11. From germline, CDR1 is KGHDR and CDR2 SFDVKD. The CDR3 runs to 17 residues.

DNA for the CDR3: TGCGCCAGCAGCTTGGGGCGCAGGGCGTATTCACCCCTCCACTTT. Residues: CASSLGRRAYSPLHF. The V call is TRBV5-1, the J call TRBJ1-6, with D maybe TRBD1 (5 bases). Germline V CDR1 and CDR2: SGHRS, YFSETQ. V lost 0 bases to trimming and J lost 8 bases, with 12 bases between them. This CDR3 has 15 residues.

The chain uses TRBV15 and TRBJ2-7; 8 bases line up with TRBD1. Germline CDR1 is LNHNV and CDR2 is YYDKDF (reference sequence). The J segment lost 2 bases and the V segment lost 4 bases, leaving 7 bases of the junction unmatched. The CDR3 extends over 15 amino acids. In nucleotides, the CDR3 is TGTGCCACCAGCATCGAGGACAGGGCCCCCTACGAGCAGTACTTC. Translation gives CATSIEDRAPYEQYF.

The chain combines TRBV2 with TRBJ1-1, with 9 bases identical to TRBD1. Per germline, CDR1 SNHLY and CDR2 FYNNEI. After removal of 4 bases from V and 5 bases from J, the junction contained 5 bases not matched to a gene. The CDR3 runs 14 residues. The CDR3 region is CASSGDRVLTEAFF. The CDR3, as DNA: TGTGCCAGCAGTGGGGACAGGGTCCTTACTGAAGCTTTCTTT.

This clone was counted a single time. The chain links TRBV25-1 to TRBJ1-1; D ambiguous. The length of the CDR3 is 16 residues. Germline V gene data show CDR1 as MGHDK and CDR2 as SYGVNS. V was trimmed by 4 bases and J by 0 bases, leaving 15 bases between them. For the CDR3, the DNA is TGTGCCAGCAGTGCCCAAACCCCCACAGTGAACACTGAAGCTTTCTTT. This sequence encodes CASSAQTPTVNTEAFF.

V is TRBV20-1 and J is TRBJ1-6, with D possibly matching TRBD1 (6 bases). The germline V gene has CDR1 DFQATT and CDR2 SNEGSKA (reference sequence). V lost 3 bases, J lost 10 bases, and 16 bases lay in between. The CDR3 has 14 residues. CDR3: CSASGGGGQSPLHF. The CDR3 nucleotides are TGCAGTGCTAGTGGAGGGGGGGGCCAGTCACCCCTCCACTTT.